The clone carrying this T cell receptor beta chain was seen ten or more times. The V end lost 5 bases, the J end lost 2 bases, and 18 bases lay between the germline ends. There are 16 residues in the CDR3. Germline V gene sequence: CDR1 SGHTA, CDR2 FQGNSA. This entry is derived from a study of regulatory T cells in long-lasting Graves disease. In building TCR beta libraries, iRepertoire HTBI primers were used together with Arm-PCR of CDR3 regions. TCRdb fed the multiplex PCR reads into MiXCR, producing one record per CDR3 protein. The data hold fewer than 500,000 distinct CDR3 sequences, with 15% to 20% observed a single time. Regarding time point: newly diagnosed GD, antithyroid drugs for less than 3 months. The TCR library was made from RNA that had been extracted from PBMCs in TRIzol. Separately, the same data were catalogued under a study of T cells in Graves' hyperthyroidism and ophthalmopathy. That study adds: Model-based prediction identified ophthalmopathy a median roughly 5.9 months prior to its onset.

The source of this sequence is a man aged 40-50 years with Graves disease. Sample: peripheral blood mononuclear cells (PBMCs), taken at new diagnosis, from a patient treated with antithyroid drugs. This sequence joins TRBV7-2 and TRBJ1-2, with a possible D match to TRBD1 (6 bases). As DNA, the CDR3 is TGTGCCAGCAGCATTGAGTGGGCCAGGGGAAACTATGGCTACACCTTC. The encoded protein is CASSIEWARGNYGYTF.